Listed below are T cell receptor beta chains from one sample, sequenced in a study of blood T cells in healthy people across ages. TCRdb processed the 5' RACE reads anew with MiXCR; each CDR3 protein has one entry. This table holds 1.5 million to 2 million distinct CDR3 sequences, 28% found once. The sample comprised blood. These receptor sequences come from a woman aged 25 to 45 in good health. CDR3s include the opening cysteine and the closing phenylalanine or tryptophan. The D gene is left open where the match is weak. Clone size is given for some rows only: seen once, a few or many times, or a class if the clone is expanded.

abundance: few; j_gene: TRBJ1-2; v_gene: TRBV20-1; d_gene: NA; CDR3nt: TGCAGTGCTAGAATCCAGGGCAGGGCGTTCGGTGGCTACACCTTC; CDR3aa: CSARIQGRAFGGYTF
abundance: many; j_gene: TRBJ2-7; v_gene: TRBV20-1; d_gene: NA; CDR3nt: TGCAGTGCCCCGGGGGGCGGGTTCTACGAGCAGTACTTC; CDR3aa: CSAPGGGFYEQYF
abundance: NA; j_gene: TRBJ1-2; v_gene: TRBV6-5; d_gene: NA; CDR3nt: TGTGCCAGCAGCCTCAATAGGATATATGGCTACACCTTC; CDR3aa: CASSLNRIYGYTF
abundance: few; j_gene: TRBJ2-1; v_gene: TRBV20-1; d_gene: NA; CDR3nt: TGCAGTGCTAGAGATCGGGTAGTGCCTTCCAATGAGCAGTTCTTC; CDR3aa: CSARDRVVPSNEQFF
abundance: NA; j_gene: TRBJ1-3; v_gene: TRBV3-1; d_gene: NA; CDR3nt: TGTGCCAGCAGGGCAGGACCTTTCTCTGGAAACACCATATATTTT; CDR3aa: CASRAGPFSGNTIYF
abundance: few; j_gene: TRBJ2-1; v_gene: TRBV20-1; d_gene: TRBD2; CDR3nt: TGCAGTGCTAGATCGGAGCGGGGGTGGATCGATGAGCAGTTCTTC; CDR3aa: CSARSERGWIDEQFF
abundance: NA; j_gene: TRBJ2-6; v_gene: TRBV20-1; d_gene: TRBD1; CDR3nt: TGCAGTGCTAGGGATTTCGTAGGGACAGGGAGCTCTGGGGCCAACGTCCTGACTTTC; CDR3aa: CSARDFVGTGSSGANVLTF
abundance: NA; j_gene: TRBJ1-1; v_gene: TRBV20-1; d_gene: NA; CDR3nt: TGCAGTGTCAGTACAGGGCCGAACACTGAAGCTTTCTTT; CDR3aa: CSVSTGPNTEAFF
abundance: NA; j_gene: TRBJ1-3; v_gene: TRBV7-7; d_gene: NA; CDR3nt: TGTGCCAGCAGCTTAGCCCCGACAGAGACCATATATTTT; CDR3aa: CASSLAPTETIYF
abundance: NA; j_gene: TRBJ1-1; v_gene: TRBV12-3/TRBV12-4; d_gene: TRBD1; CDR3nt: TGTGCCAGCACCATACAGGGGTTCGGCACTGAAGCTTTCTTT; CDR3aa: CASTIQGFGTEAFF
abundance: NA; j_gene: TRBJ2-3; v_gene: TRBV30; d_gene: NA; CDR3nt: TGTGCCTGGAGTCCAGGGACAGATACGCAGTATTTT; CDR3aa: CAWSPGTDTQYF
abundance: NA; j_gene: TRBJ2-7; v_gene: TRBV20-1; d_gene: TRBD2; CDR3nt: TGCATTGCCCCGTCAACTAGCGGATACGAGCAGTACTTC; CDR3aa: CIAPSTSGYEQYF
abundance: few; j_gene: TRBJ1-6; v_gene: TRBV5-1; d_gene: NA; CDR3nt: TGCGCCAGCAGCATTTCGACAGCCGATTCACCCCTCCACTTT; CDR3aa: CASSISTADSPLHF
abundance: NA; j_gene: TRBJ2-3; v_gene: TRBV7-2; d_gene: TRBD2; CDR3nt: TGTGCCAGCAGCGTGGGACTACTCGGGAGTGATACGCAGTATTTT; CDR3aa: CASSVGLLGSDTQYF
abundance: many; j_gene: TRBJ2-7; v_gene: TRBV5-1; d_gene: TRBD1; CDR3nt: TGCGCCAGCAGCTTGGTGGGGACAGCATACGAGCAGTACTTC; CDR3aa: CASSLVGTAYEQYF
abundance: few; j_gene: TRBJ2-1; v_gene: TRBV7-2; d_gene: NA; CDR3nt: TGTGCCAGCAGTTACGGTGCAGGGGAGGAGGGTGAGCAGTTCTTC; CDR3aa: CASSYGAGEEGEQFF
abundance: many; j_gene: TRBJ2-7; v_gene: TRBV19; d_gene: TRBD1; CDR3nt: TGTGCCAGTAGACCTACGGACAGGTACGAGCAGTACTTC; CDR3aa: CASRPTDRYEQYF
abundance: few; j_gene: TRBJ2-5; v_gene: TRBV7-8; d_gene: TRBD2; CDR3nt: TGTGCCAGCAGCTTGACTAGCTGGGGAGAGACCCAGTACTTC; CDR3aa: CASSLTSWGETQYF
abundance: NA; j_gene: TRBJ2-1; v_gene: TRBV27; d_gene: TRBD2; CDR3nt: TGTGCCAGCAGTTCCCCAACCGGGGGGGGATACAATGAGCAGTTCTTC; CDR3aa: CASSSPTGGGYNEQFF
abundance: NA; j_gene: TRBJ2-3; v_gene: TRBV12-3/TRBV12-4; d_gene: NA; CDR3nt: TGTGCCAGCAGTCCCAGTGGATGGGAGACAGATACGCAGTATTTT; CDR3aa: CASSPSGWETDTQYF
abundance: few; j_gene: TRBJ2-1; v_gene: TRBV2; d_gene: TRBD1; CDR3nt: TGTGCCAGCAGTGCGAAAGACAGGGACGATGAGCAGTTCTTC; CDR3aa: CASSAKDRDDEQFF
abundance: NA; j_gene: TRBJ2-7; v_gene: TRBV6-2/TRBV6-3; d_gene: NA; CDR3nt: TGTGCCAGCAGTCGTAAAGGGGAGCAGTACTTC; CDR3aa: CASSRKGEQYF
abundance: NA; j_gene: TRBJ1-6; v_gene: TRBV28; d_gene: NA; CDR3nt: TGTGCCAGCAGTTTATGGGGAGCAAATTCACCCCTCCACTTT; CDR3aa: CASSLWGANSPLHF
abundance: NA; j_gene: TRBJ2-7; v_gene: TRBV9; d_gene: NA; CDR3nt: TGTGCCAGCAGCGCCGGTTGGAGGGACTACGAGCAGTACTTC; CDR3aa: CASSAGWRDYEQYF
abundance: NA; j_gene: TRBJ1-1; v_gene: TRBV5-4; d_gene: NA; CDR3nt: TGTGCCAGCAGCTTCGGGACACCACAGGGTATCATGAACACTGAAGCTTTCTTT; CDR3aa: CASSFGTPQGIMNTEAFF
abundance: many; j_gene: TRBJ2-7; v_gene: TRBV10-3; d_gene: NA; CDR3nt: TGTGCCATCAGTGAGTCCGTGACAGGAATCTCCTACGAGCAGTACTTC; CDR3aa: CAISESVTGISYEQYF
abundance: NA; j_gene: TRBJ1-4; v_gene: TRBV20-1; d_gene: NA; CDR3nt: TGCAGTGCTAGAACGCCCGGGGGTCGAACTAATGAAAAACTGTTTTTT; CDR3aa: CSARTPGGRTNEKLFF
abundance: NA; j_gene: TRBJ1-6; v_gene: TRBV12-5; d_gene: TRBD1; CDR3nt: TGTGCCACTCAGGGGGGAAGTAGTGGCTCCTATAATTCACCCCTCCACTTT; CDR3aa: CATQGGSSGSYNSPLHF
abundance: once; j_gene: TRBJ2-5; v_gene: TRBV12-3/TRBV12-4; d_gene: NA; CDR3nt: TGTGCCAGCAGTCTCTTCAGAAACCAAGAGACCCAGTACTTC; CDR3aa: CASSLFRNQETQYF
abundance: few; j_gene: TRBJ1-2; v_gene: TRBV29-1; d_gene: TRBD1; CDR3nt: TGCAGCGTTGAAGCGACAGGGGCCGCCGAAGGTGGCTACACCTTC; CDR3aa: CSVEATGAAEGGYTF
abundance: NA; j_gene: TRBJ2-1; v_gene: TRBV4-1; d_gene: TRBD2; CDR3nt: TGCGCCAGCAGCCAAGCCGCCGGAGACACTTCAGCGGGAGGGACATTTGAGCAGTTCTTC; CDR3aa: CASSQAAGDTSAGGTFEQFF
abundance: NA; j_gene: TRBJ1-5; v_gene: TRBV29-1; d_gene: NA; CDR3nt: TGCAGCGTTGGGTGGGACTGGGTCAATCAGCCCCAGCATTTT; CDR3aa: CSVGWDWVNQPQHF
abundance: few; j_gene: TRBJ2-1; v_gene: TRBV7-9; d_gene: TRBD2; CDR3nt: TGTGCCAGCAGCTCGCTAGCGGGACGAATCAATGAGCAGTTCTTC; CDR3aa: CASSSLAGRINEQFF
abundance: NA; j_gene: TRBJ2-1; v_gene: TRBV9; d_gene: TRBD2; CDR3nt: TGTGCCAGCAGCGGAGGAGGCGGGAGGGGACCTGAGCAGTGCTTC; CDR3aa: CASSGGGGRGPEQCF
abundance: few; j_gene: TRBJ1-2; v_gene: TRBV10-2; d_gene: NA; CDR3nt: TGCGCCAGCAGTGATACTGAGGGCCGACGGAGGAACTATGGCTACACCTTC; CDR3aa: CASSDTEGRRRNYGYTF
abundance: few; j_gene: TRBJ2-7; v_gene: TRBV28; d_gene: NA; CDR3nt: TGTGCCAGCAGTACCGGGACATTCCCCTACGAGCAGTACTTC; CDR3aa: CASSTGTFPYEQYF
abundance: many; j_gene: TRBJ2-1; v_gene: TRBV7-9; d_gene: NA; CDR3nt: TGTGCCAGCAGCTCGCGTCGGAATGAGCAGTTCTTC; CDR3aa: CASSSRRNEQFF